This entry is about one T cell receptor beta chain. The record originates from a study of blood T cell repertoires in COVID-19. Study-level information: There were acute and convalescent COVID-19 samples, and they came from the United States, Italy and Spain. T cells, B-cell-depleted T cells, or PBMCs provided the cDNA or gDNA that served as material.

In the original workflow: Reference gene primer amplification gave nucleated cell count estimates. TCRdb's table, derived via immunoSEQ multiplex PCR, lists solely in-frame clones and lacks some. That table furnishes V, J and clone size, whereas the DNA furnished D and trimming. The repertoire holds about 98,000 clones, with around 72% as singletons. The receptor comes from a man in his 70s with acute or convalescent COVID-19. The sequenced sample was peripheral blood.

CDR3 residues: CASSRQDRGLDGELFF. CDR3 nucleotides: TGTGCCAGCAGCCGTCAAGACAGGGGGCTGGACGGGGAGCTGTTTTTT. J is TRBJ2-2 and V is TRBV21-1; the listed D gene, TRBD1, was not tested against the DNA. TRBV21-1 represents a pseudogene. The CDR3 extends over 16 amino acids.